The T cell receptor (beta chain) described here comes from a study of cytomegalovirus exposure and HLA in healthy donors. CDR1 LGHNA and CDR2 YSLEER come from the germline V gene. V gave up 2 bases and J gave up 0 bases; unmatched junction bases: 18. The CDR3 length is 21 residues. Using immunoSEQ multiplex PCR, the repertoire was profiled, and TCRdb retains in-frame clones only, with some absent. This table has roughly 49,000 clones, over 85% appearing once. The chain couples TRBV4-3 to TRBJ2-7, with 11 bases identical to TRBD1. The source material was PBMCs. The sequence derives from a woman in her late teens or twenties in good health and CMV-seropositive. The CDR3 DNA reads TGCGCCAGCAGCCAACCGCTCTACTCGGACAGGGGGCTATCGAGCTCCTACGAGCAGTACTTC. As protein: CASSQPLYSDRGLSSSYEQYF.